A single sample gave rise to the 15 T cell receptor beta chains below, sequenced in a study of Ad26.COV2.S vaccination and SARS-CoV-2 variants. Measured with immunoSEQ multiplex PCR; TCRdb has only the in-frame clones, and not every one. The data show about 680,000 clones, roughly 90% seen once. Treatment defined: around 19 received Ad26.COV2.S at low or high dose, single or two shots; roughly five received placebo; per-sample allocation not given. The samples were gathered on day 63 after the first injection of vaccine or placebo. Source: peripheral blood, taken in a trial of Ad26.COV2.S vaccine versus placebo. These receptors all stem from a person between 18 and 60 years old who received the Ad26.COV2.S COVID-19 vaccine or a placebo.

The chain has TRBV7-2 and TRBJ2-5; D is tentatively TRBD1 or TRBD2 (6 bases each). Germline CDR1 is SGHTA and CDR2 is FQGNSA. V lost 1 base, J lost 4 bases, and 16 bases lay in between. This CDR3 is built from 16 residues. The CDR3 loop reads CASSLGIWGAVETQYF. CDR3 bases: TGTGCCAGCAGCTTAGGGATTTGGGGGGCCGTAGAGACCCAGTACTTC.

This rearrangement joins TRBV18 to TRBJ2-3; 8 bases map to TRBD1. Germline V gives CDR1 KGHSH, CDR2 LQKENI. Germline trimming cut 3 bases from V and 1 base from J; bases unmatched to any gene: 9. The CDR3 spans 17 residues. CDR3 sequence (DNA): TGTGCCAGCTCACCCTTTGGACAGGGCCGGGGCACAGATACGCAGTATTTT. Its protein is CASSPFGQGRGTDTQYF.

The rearrangement uses TRBV2 and TRBJ2-7; no definite D call. Between the trimmed V and J ends, which lost 0 bases and 8 bases, there was a span of 5 bases. Germline-derived CDR1 and CDR2 are SNHLY and FYNNEI. The CDR3 length is 11 residues. CDR3: CASSEAPKQYF. CDR3 nucleotide sequence: TGTGCCAGCAGTGAAGCCCCCAAGCAGTACTTC.

The V and J genes are TRBV7-9 and TRBJ2-1, with D uncertain. Germline loops: CDR1 SEHNR, CDR2 FQNEAQ (reference sequence). The V end was cut by 0 bases, the J end by 3 bases, with 9 bases between. This CDR3 is 15 amino acids long. CDR3 in DNA: TGTGCCAGCAGCTTAGCGTATGCAGTCTACAATGAGCAGTTCTTC. Protein product: CASSLAYAVYNEQFF.

J is TRBJ2-3 and V is TRBV10-1; TRBD2 agrees at 12 bases. The CDR3 covers 19 residues. Germline-derived CDR1 and CDR2 are WNHNN and SYGVQD (reference sequence). Trimming took 5 bases from V and 0 from J; bases not matched to a gene: 12. The CDR3 protein is CASSKGLAGGPLSTDTQYF. DNA of the CDR3: TGCGCCAGCAGTAAGGGGCTAGCGGGAGGGCCTTTGAGCACAGATACGCAGTATTTT.

This chain connects TRBV27 to TRBJ1-6, with a possible D match to TRBD1 (6 bases). The ends were cut back, 5 bases at V and 8 bases at J, with 19 bases in the middle. The CDR3 is 16 amino acids. The germline V gene has CDR1 MNHEY and CDR2 SMNVEV (reference sequence). As DNA, the CDR3 is TGTGCCAGCAGTAGACAGGCCCATGCGGGGGATTCACCCCTCCACTTT. The encoded protein is CASSRQAHAGDSPLHF.

V is TRBV5-4 and J is TRBJ2-7; the D gene is possibly TRBD1 (6 bases). CDR1 SGHNT and CDR2 YYREEE come from the germline V gene (reference sequence). V was clipped by 7 bases and J by 5 bases, with 13 bases between them. This CDR3 contains 12 residues. The CDR3 sequence: CASQGPGDEQYF. The DNA for the CDR3 is TGTGCCAGCCAGGGCCCAGGGGACGAGCAGTACTTC.

With regard to this clone: At one boundary the junction diverges from the germline segment, which might be a read error. The chain recombines TRBV5-6 with TRBJ2-1; no clear D. This CDR3 spans 12 amino acids. Germline lookup yields CDR1 SGHDT and CDR2 YYEEEE. CDR3 coding DNA: TGTGCCAGCAGCGCCTACTACTATGAGCAGTTCTTC. Amino acid sequence: CASSAYYYEQFF.

The rearrangement uses TRBV4-3 and TRBJ2-7, with TRBD1 identical over 8 bases. Germline V CDR1 and CDR2: LGHNA, YSLEER. V gave up 0 bases and J gave up 7 bases; unmatched junction bases: 11. CDR3 length equals 16 residues. The CDR3 here is CASSQDSQQGAGEQYF. CDR3 bases: TGCGCCAGCAGCCAAGATTCCCAGCAGGGGGCGGGTGAGCAGTACTTC.

The chain uses TRBV19 and TRBJ1-5; D is unresolved. Germline values: CDR1 LNHDA, CDR2 SQIVND (reference sequence). There are 15 residues in the CDR3. The ends were cut back, 3 bases at V and 2 bases at J, with 11 bases in the middle. The CDR3 is CASSILWEGNQPQHF. As DNA, the CDR3 is TGTGCCAGTAGTATCCTCTGGGAGGGCAATCAGCCCCAGCATTTT.

This clone has only one observation. J is TRBJ1-1 and V is TRBV25-1, with a possible D match to TRBD1 (6 bases). The CDR3 is 15 amino acids. Germline values: CDR1 MGHDK, CDR2 SYGVNS. The V end was cut by 4 bases, the J end by 4 bases, with 16 bases between. CDR3 protein: CASSGGGTWGTEAFF. As DNA, the CDR3 is TGTGCCAGCAGTGGGGGGGGCACCTGGGGCACTGAAGCTTTCTTT. The full variable domain, rest sourced from reference TRBV25-1 and TRBJ1-1, is EADIYQTPRYLVIGTGKKITLECSQTMGHDKMYWYQQDPGMELHLIHYSYGVNSTEKGDLSSESTVSRIRTEHFPLTLESARPSHTSQYLCASSGGGTWGTEAFFGQGTRLTVV.

The chain combines TRBV19 with TRBJ1-6; unclear D gene. The length of the CDR3 is 14 residues. CDR1 and CDR2 (germline): LNHDA, SQIVND (reference sequence). V dropped 1 base and J dropped 9 bases, with 10 bases sitting between them. The CDR3 DNA is TGTGCCAGTAGTATAGTAAAGCGCGGTTCACCCCTCCACTTT. It specifies CASSIVKRGSPLHF. The entire variable domain, with the rest obtained from reference TRBV19 and TRBJ1-6, is as follows: DGGITQSPKYLFRKEGQNVTLSCEQNLNHDAMYWYRQDPGQGLRLIYYSQIVNDFQKGDIAEGYSVSREKKESFPLTVTSAQKNPTAFYLCASSIVKRGSPLHFGNGTRLTVT.

This clone was observed once. This chain joins TRBV18 and TRBJ2-5; a possible D gene is TRBD1 (6 bases). The CDR3 is made up of 13 amino acids. Trimming stripped 6 bases from V and 5 bases from J, with 13 bases between. Germline V gives CDR1 KGHSH, CDR2 LQKENI. CDR3 in amino acids: CASSEGGLETQYF. CDR3 in DNA: TGTGCCAGCTCGGAAGGGGGATTGGAGACCCAGTACTTC.

Here the CDR3 reads CASSLGYPGQGVSYEQYF. CDR3 DNA: TGTGCCAGCAGCTTAGGCTATCCAGGACAGGGGGTCTCCTACGAGCAGTACTTC. The gene calls are TRBV7-2 and TRBJ2-7, with 10 bases that match TRBD1. V dropped 1 base and J dropped 0; count of bases not matched to a gene: 9. The CDR3 covers 18 residues. Germline loops: CDR1 SGHTA, CDR2 FQGNSA.

This clone was counted many times. V usage is TRBV7-9 and J usage is TRBJ1-5, with no clear D. CDR1 SEHNR and CDR2 FQNEAQ come from the germline V gene (reference sequence). Trimming pared 2 bases from V and 1 base from J, leaving 3 bases between. This CDR3 has 13 residues. The CDR3 nucleotides read TGTGCCAGCAGCTTAACCAGCAATCAGCCCCAGCATTTT. This codes for CASSLTSNQPQHF.